This T cell receptor beta chain was sequenced during a study of blood T cells in healthy people across ages. Study-level background: Through template switching, about one barcoded beta molecule was captured per two T cells, as measured in model experiments.

V dropped 5 bases and J dropped 7 bases, with 10 bases sitting between them. The CDR3 loop spans 13 amino acids. Germline CDR1 reads KGHDR; CDR2 reads SFDVKD. A second PCR, run for about 7 to 11 cycles, used a sample-barcoded 5' primer plus a J-beta primer mix. One entry per CDR3 protein, called by TCRdb with MiXCR from the 5' RACE reads. Counted here are some 640,000 distinct CDR3 sequences, 49% occurring once; the ten biggest clones make up about a third. The chain employs TRBV24-1 and TRBJ2-2, with D unclear. The clonotype was recovered from a woman in her sixties or seventies in good health. The sample was blood. CDR3 in amino acids: CATSARSGGELFF. For the CDR3, the DNA is TGTGCCACCAGTGCTCGGAGTGGCGGGGAGCTGTTTTTT.